Listed below are T cell receptor beta chains from one sample, sequenced in a study of blood T cell repertoires in COVID-19. Here immunoSEQ multiplex PCR was the method, and the copy in TCRdb shows in-frame clones only, minus some. Of around 100,000 clones in the sample, over 80% were seen once. The sample taken for sequencing was peripheral blood. The receptors here all came from a man aged 50 or older with active or convalescent COVID-19. The CDR3 runs from the conserved cysteine through the conserved F or W. Fields, in order: clone size, V gene, CDR3 length, D gene, J gene, CDR3 protein, CDR3 DNA. D genes are given only for firm matches. Rows may omit the clone size; those that give it use once, few, many or a size class.

clone_size: once
v_call: TRBV28
cdr3_length: 17
d_call: TRBD2
j_call: TRBJ2-1
cdr3_aa: CASSSSIGLAGHNEQFF
cdr3_nt: TGTGCCAGCAGTTCATCGATCGGACTAGCGGGGCACAATGAGCAGTTCTTC

clone_size: .
v_call: TRBV19
cdr3_length: 16
d_call: TRBD1
j_call: TRBJ1-5
cdr3_aa: CASSINPTGRNQPQHF
cdr3_nt: TGTGCCAGTAGTATAAATCCGACAGGGAGAAATCAGCCCCAGCATTTT

clone_size: .
v_call: TRBV28
cdr3_length: 12
d_call: .
j_call: TRBJ2-1
cdr3_aa: CASSPPGNEQFF
cdr3_nt: TGTGCCAGCAGTCCGCCAGGCAATGAGCAGTTCTTC

clone_size: .
v_call: TRBV5-8
cdr3_length: 15
d_call: TRBD2
j_call: TRBJ2-7
cdr3_aa: CASSNGLAAPYEQYF
cdr3_nt: TGTGCCAGCAGCAACGGACTAGCGGCTCCCTACGAGCAGTACTTC

clone_size: .
v_call: TRBV5-8
cdr3_length: 15
d_call: .
j_call: TRBJ1-4
cdr3_aa: CASSLAQTTNEKLFF
cdr3_nt: TGTGCCAGCAGCTTGGCCCAGACAACTAATGAAAAACTGTTTTTT

clone_size: .
v_call: TRBV5-4
cdr3_length: 16
d_call: TRBD2
j_call: TRBJ2-1
cdr3_aa: CASSFAPAGVYNEQFF
cdr3_nt: TGTGCCAGCAGCTTCGCACCAGCGGGAGTGTACAATGAGCAGTTCTTC

clone_size: .
v_call: TRBV6-1
cdr3_length: 13
d_call: TRBD2
j_call: TRBJ2-5
cdr3_aa: CASSEREGETQYF
cdr3_nt: TGTGCCAGCAGTGAGAGGGAGGGAGAGACCCAGTACTTC

clone_size: .
v_call: TRBV6-5
cdr3_length: 14
d_call: TRBD1
j_call: TRBJ2-1
cdr3_aa: CASSKDRGYNEQFF
cdr3_nt: TGTGCCAGCAGCAAAGACAGGGGATACAATGAGCAGTTCTTC

clone_size: .
v_call: TRBV21-1
cdr3_length: 12
d_call: .
j_call: TRBJ1-5
cdr3_aa: CASRGGCQPQHF
cdr3_nt: TGTGCCAGCAGGGGGGGTTGTCAGCCCCAGCATTTT

clone_size: .
v_call: TRBV19
cdr3_length: 13
d_call: .
j_call: TRBJ1-1
cdr3_aa: CASSWATNTEAFF
cdr3_nt: TGTGCCAGTAGTTGGGCGACGAACACTGAAGCTTTCTTT

clone_size: .
v_call: TRBV24-1
cdr3_length: 14
d_call: TRBD1
j_call: TRBJ1-2
cdr3_aa: CATSDTGTAYGYTF
cdr3_nt: TGTGCCACCAGTGACACCGGGACAGCATATGGCTACACCTTC

clone_size: .
v_call: TRBV5-1
cdr3_length: 15
d_call: TRBD2
j_call: TRBJ2-1
cdr3_aa: CASSSAGGGYNEQFF
cdr3_nt: TGCGCCAGCAGCTCAGCGGGAGGGGGCTACAATGAGCAGTTCTTC

clone_size: .
v_call: TRBV12-5
cdr3_length: 14
d_call: .
j_call: TRBJ2-2
cdr3_aa: CASGLIGAVGELFF
cdr3_nt: TGTGCTAGTGGTTTGATCGGAGCTGTGGGGGAGCTGTTTTTT

clone_size: .
v_call: TRBV7-2
cdr3_length: 13
d_call: .
j_call: TRBJ1-5
cdr3_aa: CASNSRWNQPQHF
cdr3_nt: TGTGCCAGCAATTCTCGGTGGAATCAGCCCCAGCATTTT

clone_size: .
v_call: TRBV2
cdr3_length: 14
d_call: .
j_call: TRBJ2-7
cdr3_aa: CASSDLDGIYEQYF
cdr3_nt: TGTGCCAGCAGTGACTTGGACGGGATCTACGAGCAGTACTTC

clone_size: .
v_call: TRBV7-9
cdr3_length: 15
d_call: TRBD1
j_call: TRBJ2-1
cdr3_aa: CASSDLTGDLNEQFF
cdr3_nt: TGTGCCAGCAGCGACCTGACAGGGGACCTCAATGAGCAGTTCTTC

clone_size: .
v_call: TRBV5-1
cdr3_length: 15
d_call: .
j_call: TRBJ1-1
cdr3_aa: CASSPGGNVVTEAFF
cdr3_nt: TGCGCCAGCAGCCCGGGGGGGAACGTAGTCACTGAAGCTTTCTTT

clone_size: .
v_call: TRBV30
cdr3_length: 11
d_call: .
j_call: TRBJ1-1
cdr3_aa: CAWSERTEAFF
cdr3_nt: TGTGCCTGGAGTGAACGGACTGAAGCTTTCTTT

clone_size: .
v_call: TRBV18
cdr3_length: 14
d_call: .
j_call: TRBJ2-5
cdr3_aa: CASSPTELRETQYF
cdr3_nt: TGTGCCAGCTCACCAACGGAGCTGCGGGAGACCCAGTACTTC

clone_size: once
v_call: TRBV6-6
cdr3_length: 12
d_call: .
j_call: TRBJ1-1
cdr3_aa: CASSSRGYEAFF
cdr3_nt: TGTGCCAGCAGCAGCCGGGGGTATGAAGCTTTCTTT

clone_size: .
v_call: TRBV19
cdr3_length: 13
d_call: .
j_call: TRBJ2-7
cdr3_aa: CASSIDGEYEQYF
cdr3_nt: TGTGCCAGTAGTATAGACGGAGAATACGAGCAGTACTTC

clone_size: .
v_call: TRBV2
cdr3_length: 16
d_call: TRBD1
j_call: TRBJ1-4
cdr3_aa: CASRAGTGASNEKLFF
cdr3_nt: TGTGCCAGCAGGGCCGGGACAGGGGCTAGTAATGAAAAACTGTTTTTT

clone_size: .
v_call: TRBV24-1
cdr3_length: 13
d_call: .
j_call: TRBJ1-1
cdr3_aa: CATRDKLNTEAFF
cdr3_nt: TGTGCCACCAGGGACAAACTGAACACTGAAGCTTTCTTT

clone_size: .
v_call: TRBV28
cdr3_length: 13
d_call: .
j_call: TRBJ1-1
cdr3_aa: CASSLPDRLQSFF
cdr3_nt: TGTGCCAGCAGTTTACCTGACAGACTTCAGTCTTTCTTT

clone_size: .
v_call: TRBV6-6
cdr3_length: 14
d_call: TRBD1
j_call: TRBJ1-5
cdr3_aa: CASRGTGGEQPQHF
cdr3_nt: TGTGCCAGCAGGGGGACAGGGGGCGAACAGCCCCAGCATTTT

clone_size: .
v_call: TRBV27
cdr3_length: 15
d_call: TRBD2
j_call: TRBJ2-5
cdr3_aa: CASTRLAGGGETQYF
cdr3_nt: TGTGCCAGCACGCGACTAGCGGGAGGGGGGGAGACCCAGTACTTC

clone_size: few
v_call: TRBV5-1
cdr3_length: 14
d_call: .
j_call: TRBJ1-1
cdr3_aa: CASSLGHWNTEAFF
cdr3_nt: TGCGCCAGCAGCCTTGGACACTGGAACACTGAAGCTTTCTTT

clone_size: .
v_call: TRBV11-3
cdr3_length: 14
d_call: .
j_call: TRBJ2-7
cdr3_aa: CASSLSTSRYEQYF
cdr3_nt: TGTGCCAGCAGCTTATCCACTAGCAGATACGAGCAGTACTTC

clone_size: .
v_call: TRBV15
cdr3_length: 16
d_call: TRBD1
j_call: TRBJ2-2
cdr3_aa: CATGDREKTWAGELFF
cdr3_nt: TGTGCCACGGGGGACAGGGAAAAAACTTGGGCCGGGGAGCTGTTTTTT

clone_size: .
v_call: TRBV27
cdr3_length: 13
d_call: .
j_call: TRBJ2-3
cdr3_aa: CASSRSGADTQYF
cdr3_nt: TGTGCCAGCAGCCGGAGTGGCGCGGATACGCAGTATTTT

clone_size: .
v_call: TRBV5-1
cdr3_length: 15
d_call: TRBD2
j_call: TRBJ2-2
cdr3_aa: CASSLLSGRTGELFF
cdr3_nt: TGCGCCAGCAGCTTGCTGAGCGGGAGGACCGGGGAGCTGTTTTTT

clone_size: .
v_call: TRBV9
cdr3_length: 15
d_call: TRBD1
j_call: TRBJ1-2
cdr3_aa: CASSVRDREGGGYTF
cdr3_nt: TGTGCCAGCAGCGTTCGGGACAGGGAAGGAGGAGGCTACACCTTC

clone_size: .
v_call: TRBV6-6
cdr3_length: 14
d_call: .
j_call: TRBJ1-1
cdr3_aa: CASALVGGNTEAFF
cdr3_nt: TGTGCCAGCGCGTTGGTCGGGGGGAACACTGAAGCTTTCTTT

clone_size: .
v_call: TRBV4-2
cdr3_length: 14
d_call: .
j_call: TRBJ1-2
cdr3_aa: CASSLGSGGSGYTF
cdr3_nt: TGTGCCAGCAGCCTTGGATCTGGGGGCTCAGGCTACACCTTC

clone_size: few
v_call: TRBV24-1
cdr3_length: 16
d_call: .
j_call: TRBJ2-3
cdr3_aa: CATSDLKGITGDTQYF
cdr3_nt: TGTGCCACCAGTGATTTGAAAGGGATCACAGGGGATACGCAGTATTTT

clone_size: .
v_call: TRBV6-5
cdr3_length: 14
d_call: .
j_call: TRBJ2-5
cdr3_aa: CASRTRDFQETQYF
cdr3_nt: TGTGCCAGCAGAACTCGGGACTTTCAAGAGACCCAGTACTTC

clone_size: few
v_call: TRBV10-1
cdr3_length: 16
d_call: TRBD2
j_call: TRBJ2-1
cdr3_aa: CASSNTGTSGSGEQFF
cdr3_nt: TGCGCCAGCAGTAATACCGGGACTAGCGGGAGTGGTGAGCAGTTCTTC

clone_size: .
v_call: TRBV19
cdr3_length: 15
d_call: TRBD2
j_call: TRBJ2-3
cdr3_aa: CASSELAGSTDTQYF
cdr3_nt: TGTGCCAGTAGTGAACTAGCGGGGTCCACAGATACGCAGTATTTT

clone_size: .
v_call: TRBV6-5
cdr3_length: 15
d_call: TRBD1
j_call: TRBJ2-5
cdr3_aa: CASTDQPRQGETQYF
cdr3_nt: TGTGCCAGCACGGATCAACCCAGACAGGGCGAGACCCAGTACTTC

clone_size: .
v_call: TRBV19
cdr3_length: 15
d_call: TRBD1
j_call: TRBJ2-7
cdr3_aa: CASSISDRGAYEQYF
cdr3_nt: TGTGCCAGTAGTATAAGCGACAGGGGAGCCTACGAGCAGTACTTC

clone_size: .
v_call: TRBV7-9
cdr3_length: 17
d_call: .
j_call: TRBJ1-3
cdr3_aa: CASSQTGYGFSGNTIYF
cdr3_nt: TGTGCCAGCAGCCAAACAGGGTATGGGTTCTCTGGAAACACCATATATTTT

clone_size: .
v_call: TRBV11-3
cdr3_length: 14
d_call: .
j_call: TRBJ2-1
cdr3_aa: CASSLRTGNNEQFF
cdr3_nt: TGTGCCAGCAGCTTAAGGACGGGAAACAATGAGCAGTTCTTC